The 32 T cell receptor beta chains below were found in one sample sequenced in a study of shared clonotypes between healthy human individuals. Data came from immunoSEQ multiplex PCR; TCRdb stores just in-frame clones and leaves some out. The profile shows under 600,000 clones, 75% to 80% of them singletons. Specimen: PBMCs. The source is a woman aged 40 to 55 in good health. Some clones in this sample may be carry-over from other donors' samples.

The rearrangement joins TRBV19 to TRBJ2-1; 8 bases map to TRBD1. Germline V lookup: CDR1 LNHDA, CDR2 SQIVND (reference sequence). V lost 5 bases to trimming and J lost 4 bases; unmatched junction nucleotides: 4. The CDR3 is 14 residues long. In DNA form, the CDR3 reads TGTGCCAGTAGTTCGGACAGGGAGTACAATGAGCAGTTCTTC. This translates into CASSSDREYNEQFF.

DNA for the CDR3: TGTGCCAGTACTAGACAGGGCCTCGGTCAGCCCCAGCATTTT. It codes for CASTRQGLGQPQHF. V gene TRBV19 combines with J gene TRBJ1-5; 7 bases map to TRBD1. CDR1 LNHDA and CDR2 SQIVND come from the germline V gene (reference sequence). The CDR3 covers 14 residues. With V trimmed by 7 bases and J by 6 bases, 9 bases remained unmatched.

This clone was seen just once. This chain joins TRBV28 and TRBJ2-5; tentative D call: TRBD1 (6 bases). Deletions cut 3 bases from V and 4 bases from J, with 12 bases between. The CDR3 loop spans 14 amino acids. The germline V gene has CDR1 MDHEN and CDR2 SYDVKM. CDR3 nucleotide sequence: TGTGCCAGCAGTTTTGGGCAGGGGAGAGAGACCCAGTACTTC. Its protein is CASSFGQGRETQYF.

In this sample, this clone turned up once. This rearrangement joins TRBV6-4 to TRBJ2-1; 7 nucleotides line up with TRBD1. Germline V gives CDR1 MRHNA, CDR2 SNTAGT. Trimming took 4 bases from V and 9 from J; bases not matched to a gene: 6. The CDR3 is made up of 13 amino acids. CDR3 in amino acids: CASSVEGGGEQFF. As DNA, the CDR3 is TGTGCCAGCAGTGTAGAAGGGGGCGGTGAGCAGTTCTTC.

CDR3 sequence: CASSHPGLAVTYNEQFF. CDR3 coding DNA: TGTGCCAGCAGCCATCCGGGACTAGCGGTAACCTACAATGAGCAGTTCTTC. The rearrangement uses TRBV5-6 and TRBJ2-1; 11 bases fit TRBD2. The junction had 8 bases not matched to a gene; V was cut back by 4 bases and J by 2 bases. CDR1 and CDR2 from the germline V gene are SGHDT and YYEEEE. CDR3 length: 17 amino acids.

The rearrangement uses TRBV5-1 and TRBJ1-3; D is unclear. Germline CDR1 is SGHRS and CDR2 is YFSETQ. Trimming stripped 4 bases from V and 0 bases from J, with 8 bases between. The CDR3 has 14 amino acids. In DNA, the CDR3 is TGCGCCAGCAGCCAGTCAGACTCTGGAAACACCATATATTTT. Residues: CASSQSDSGNTIYF.

This sequence joins TRBV11-2 and TRBJ1-2; 7 bases fit TRBD1. The germline gives CDR1 SGHAT, CDR2 FQNNGV. V trimming: 5 bases; J trimming: 4 bases; junction bases outside the gene matches: 4. The CDR3 is 13 amino acids. CDR3 DNA: TGTGCCAGCAGCCCCGAGGGGGCCTATGGCTACACCTTC. Protein sequence: CASSPEGAYGYTF.

This chain joins TRBV11-3 and TRBJ2-1, with 8 bases lining up with TRBD1. Germline-derived CDR1 and CDR2 are SGHNT and YENEEA. V gave up 2 bases and J gave up 6 bases; unmatched junction bases: 6. CDR3 length: 15 residues. The CDR3 DNA is TGTGCCAGCAGCTTAACCGGACAGGGAAGCAATGAGCAGTTCTTC. Its protein is CASSLTGQGSNEQFF.

The chain employs TRBV28 and TRBJ1-1; D uncertain. The CDR3 contains 14 residues. Looked up from germline, CDR1 is MDHEN and CDR2 is SYDVKM. V was clipped by 4 bases and J by 5 bases, with 14 bases between them. The CDR3 bases are TGTGCCAGCAGTTCGTCCGACTGGAATACTGAAGCTTTCTTT. Amino acid sequence: CASSSSDWNTEAFF.

The gene calls are TRBV18 and TRBJ2-7; D not resolved. The CDR3 extends over 14 amino acids. The V gene's germline CDR1 is KGHSH and CDR2 LQKENI. V lost 6 bases to trimming and J lost 0 bases, with 12 bases between them. In DNA form, the CDR3 reads TGTGCCAGCTCCCCGCCCAGCGTCTCCTACGAGCAGTACTTC. Translating it yields CASSPPSVSYEQYF. The whole variable domain, remainder taken from reference TRBV18 and TRBJ2-7, is NAGVMQNPRHLVRRRGQEARLRCSPMKGHSHVYWYRQLPEEGLKFMVYLQKENIIDESGMPKERFSAEFPKEGPSILRIQQVVRGDSAAYFCASSPPSVSYEQYFGPGTRLTVT.

The chain employs TRBV23-1 and TRBJ1-2; 8 nucleotides line up with TRBD1. TRBV23-1 is treated as an ORF (open reading frame) with a function not yet certain. The CDR3 sequence is 14 residues long. V was clipped by 4 bases and J by 12 bases; unmatched bases: 13. The CDR3 here is CASSRADREKGDTF. CDR3 sequence (DNA): TGCGCCAGCAGTCGAGCGGACAGGGAGAAGGGGGACACCTTC.

Details on this clone: Given a much more abundant clone one base away, this may be a read error. This chain uses TRBV4-3 with TRBJ1-2; a weak D match, TRBD1 (5 bases). The germline CDR1 and CDR2 sequences are LGHNA and YSLEER. CDR3 length: 15 amino acids. V was clipped by 0 bases and J by 4 bases, with 12 bases between them. The CDR3 bases are TGCGCCAGCAGCCAAGAGAGGACAAGAGTCTATGGCTACACCTTC. Translation gives CASSQERTRVYGYTF.

This clone was picked up one time. The J gene is TRBJ2-7, the V gene TRBV5-1; D unresolved. This CDR3 has 14 residues. V lost 3 bases and J 2 bases, leaving 12 bases between the germline ends. Germline V gives CDR1 SGHRS, CDR2 YFSETQ. CDR3 nucleotides: TGCGCCAGCAGCTCAGATCTTCCGCCCTACGAGCAGTACTTC. Its translation is CASSSDLPPYEQYF.

This chain joins TRBV28 and TRBJ1-1, with 7 bases that match TRBD1. The CDR3 consists of 14 residues. Germline V gene sequence: CDR1 MDHEN, CDR2 SYDVKM. V was pared by 5 bases and J by 1 base, with 4 bases of the junction left unmatched. CDR3 in amino acids: CASSPTGKNTEAFF. The CDR3 DNA follows: TGTGCCAGCAGTCCGACAGGGAAGAACACTGAAGCTTTCTTT.

V and J are TRBV7-9 and TRBJ2-3; 8 nucleotides match TRBD2. Germline V gives CDR1 SEHNR, CDR2 FQNEAQ (reference sequence). This CDR3 comprises 16 residues. The V and J ends lost 5 bases and 5 bases, in that order; junction bases with no gene match: 12. Here the CDR3 reads CASSPRGSGIVDTQYF. Here the CDR3 DNA reads TGTGCCAGCAGCCCCCGGGGTAGCGGGATTGTAGATACGCAGTATTTT.

The rearrangement links TRBV5-4 to TRBJ2-4; TRBD1 aligns across 12 bases. Germline lookup yields CDR1 SGHNT and CDR2 YYREEE (reference sequence). CDR3 length: 16 amino acids. V trimming: 5 bases; J trimming: 8 bases; junction bases outside the gene matches: 11. CDR3 residues: CASSTGTGGVIDIQYF. DNA of the CDR3: TGTGCCAGCAGTACCGGGACAGGGGGCGTAATAGACATTCAGTACTTC.

This chain links TRBV5-1 with TRBJ2-1; 7 bases line up with TRBD1. The CDR3 covers 20 residues. From germline, CDR1 is SGHRS and CDR2 YFSETQ. V lost 0 bases to trimming and J lost 4 bases; unmatched junction nucleotides: 19. The CDR3 is CASSLEGGSSEAALYNEQFF. For the CDR3, the DNA is TGCGCCAGCAGCTTGGAAGGGGGCAGCTCCGAGGCGGCACTGTACAATGAGCAGTTCTTC.

This chain uses TRBV2 with TRBJ2-1; D may be TRBD2 (6 bases). This CDR3 is built from 14 residues. The V and J ends lost 7 bases and 0 bases respectively, with 10 bases between them. The V gene's germline CDR1 is SNHLY and CDR2 FYNNEI. The CDR3 region has the DNA TGTGCCAGCAACCCGACTAGCTCCTACAATGAGCAGTTCTTC. Amino acids: CASNPTSSYNEQFF.

A few counts support this clone. The genes are TRBV28 and TRBJ1-2; 8 nucleotides match TRBD1. Trimming at V came to 5 bases and at J to 6 bases, leaving 11 bases not matched to a gene. From germline, CDR1 is MDHEN and CDR2 SYDVKM. The CDR3 contains 15 residues. The CDR3 loop reads CASSALDREGNGYTF. The CDR3 DNA sequence: TGTGCCAGCAGTGCCCTGGACAGGGAAGGAAATGGCTACACCTTC.

This sequence joins TRBV7-9 and TRBJ2-3; D is unclear. The germline V gene has CDR1 SEHNR and CDR2 FQNEAQ (reference sequence). V lost 7 bases and J lost 5, with 13 bases in between. This CDR3 region has 13 residues. CDR3 nucleotide sequence: TGTGCCAGCAAGACGGGCGGCAGAGATACGCAGTATTTT. It encodes CASKTGGRDTQYF.

This chain uses TRBV5-1 with TRBJ2-7; 11 bases agree with TRBD1. The CDR3 covers 14 residues. Germline V CDR1 and CDR2: SGHRS, YFSETQ. V lost 8 bases and J lost 0; bases outside the gene matches: 4. CDR3 protein: CASTGTGGSYEQYF. In DNA form, the CDR3 reads TGCGCCAGTACTGGGACAGGGGGCTCCTACGAGCAGTACTTC. The variable domain in full, completed from reference TRBV5-1 and TRBJ2-7, reads KAGVTQTPRYLIKTRGQQVTLSCSPISGHRSVSWYQQTPGQGLQFLFEYFSETQRNKGNFPGRFSGRQFSNSRSEMNVSTLELGDSALYLCASTGTGGSYEQYFGPGTRLTVT.

CDR3 sequence reads: CSVGTPTDRVAYNEQFF. CDR3 bases: TGCAGCGTTGGAACGCCGACCGACAGGGTTGCCTACAATGAGCAGTTCTTC. The genes are TRBV29-1 and TRBJ2-1, with 7 nucleotides matching TRBD1. The CDR3 is made up of 17 amino acids. V gave up 4 bases and J gave up 2 bases; unmatched junction bases: 14. Looked up from germline, CDR1 is SQVTM and CDR2 is ANQGSEA.

This clone showed up just a few times. CDR3 in amino acids: CSVRARYNEQFF. CDR3 DNA sequence: TGCAGCGTCAGGGCTAGGTACAATGAGCAGTTCTTC. The chain employs TRBV29-1 and TRBJ2-1; the D gene is possibly TRBD1 (5 bases). The V and J ends lost 6 bases and 4 bases respectively, with 10 bases between them. Germline V gives CDR1 SQVTM, CDR2 ANQGSEA. This CDR3 comprises 12 residues.

The gene calls are TRBV2 and TRBJ2-7; tentatively, D is TRBD1 (6 bases). The CDR3 loop spans 14 amino acids. Germline assignment: CDR1 SNHLY and CDR2 FYNNEI. The V and J ends lost 6 bases and 2 bases respectively, with 14 bases between them. In DNA form, the CDR3 reads TGTGCCAGCAGAGAGGGCAGGGGCCCCTACGAGCAGTACTTC. It yields the protein CASREGRGPYEQYF.

The sample holds a few counts of this clone. The CDR3, as DNA: TGTGCCAGCAGCTTGCCGGGACAACGCACAGATACGCAGTATTTT. It yields the protein CASSLPGQRTDTQYF. The chain is built from TRBV13 and TRBJ2-3; a weak D match, TRBD1 (6 bases). Germline V gene lookup returns CDR1 PRHDT and CDR2 FYEKMQ (reference sequence). Trimming took 3 bases from V and 1 from J, leaving 11 bases between them. There are 15 residues in the CDR3.

This clone occurred a few times. The rearrangement links TRBV30 to TRBJ1-1; the D gene is possibly TRBD1 (6 bases). The CDR3 sequence is 13 residues long. Per the germline V gene, CDR1 is GTSNPN and CDR2 is SVGIG (reference sequence). V was trimmed by 6 bases and J by 1 base, leaving 12 bases between them. CDR3 coding DNA: TGTGCCTGTACCCTGACAGGGAACACTGAAGCTTTCTTT. This codes for CACTLTGNTEAFF.

This chain connects TRBV30 to TRBJ1-2; D not certain. Trimming left V 5 bases short and J 8 bases short, with 18 bases between. The CDR3 extends over 13 amino acids. The germline CDR1 and CDR2 sequences are GTSNPN and SVGIG (reference sequence). The CDR3 nucleotides are TGTGCCTGGGTTTCTCAGTGGCTGATCGGCTACACCTTC. Protein product: CAWVSQWLIGYTF.

The genes are TRBV7-8 and TRBJ1-1; 7 nucleotides line up with TRBD1. The V segment lost 5 bases and the J segment 4 bases; nucleotides outside the gene matches: 4. There are 13 residues in the CDR3. Germline V CDR1 and CDR2: SGHVS, FQNEAQ. The CDR3 bases are TGTGCCAGCAGCATAGACAGGGTCACTGAAGCTTTCTTT. Translating it yields CASSIDRVTEAFF.

This chain uses TRBV28 with TRBJ2-6; D call uncertain. Between the trimmed V and J ends, which lost 6 bases and 4 bases, there was a span of 7 bases. The CDR3 extends over 13 amino acids. CDR1 and CDR2 from the germline V gene are MDHEN and SYDVKM. The CDR3 nucleotides are TGTGCCAGCAGACAAGGGGGGGCCAACGTCCTGACTTTC. This gives the protein CASRQGGANVLTF.

The chain combines TRBV13 with TRBJ2-7; the D is unclear. This CDR3 is built from 14 residues. Trimming removed 1 base at V and 2 bases at J, with 9 bases between. CDR1 and CDR2 from the germline V gene are PRHDT and FYEKMQ (reference sequence). DNA of the CDR3: TGTGCCAGCAGCTTAGATCCAAATACCTACGAGCAGTACTTC. Translating it yields CASSLDPNTYEQYF.

The gene calls are TRBV2 and TRBJ2-3, with D unresolved. Between the trimmed V and J ends, which lost 8 bases and 0 bases, there was a span of 6 bases. The CDR3 runs 12 residues. Looked up from germline, CDR1 is SNHLY and CDR2 is FYNNEI. The DNA of the CDR3 is TGTGCCAGCGCGGTTAGCACAGATACGCAGTATTTT. This translates into CASAVSTDTQYF.

This chain connects TRBV28 to TRBJ1-5; D is undetermined. Germline V gene sequence: CDR1 MDHEN, CDR2 SYDVKM. The CDR3 consists of 15 residues. Trimming cost V 8 bases and J 0 bases, with 14 bases left between them. The DNA for the CDR3 is TGTGCCAGCCAAACTTTGGGCTATAGCAATCAGCCCCAGCATTTT. The encoded protein is CASQTLGYSNQPQHF.